This T cell receptor (beta chain) was captured by sequencing in a study of T cell changes during pregnancy in multiple sclerosis. The V gene's germline CDR1 is SGDLS and CDR2 YYNGEE. This CDR3 comprises 13 residues. V dropped 3 bases and J dropped 6; count of bases not matched to a gene: 3. This table comes from immunoSEQ multiplex PCR, and its TCRdb copy is limited to in-frame clones, with some not included. The table lists 130,000 or so clones, roughly 97% of them singletons. The gene calls are TRBV9 and TRBJ2-4; TRBD2 matches 7 bases. This TCR came from a female donor with multiple sclerosis, enrolled in a pregnancy study. The sample here was peripheral blood, taken after pregnancy. As DNA, the CDR3 is TGTGCCAGCAGCGGGGGCGGGGGAAACATTCAGTACTTC. It yields the protein CASSGGGGNIQYF.